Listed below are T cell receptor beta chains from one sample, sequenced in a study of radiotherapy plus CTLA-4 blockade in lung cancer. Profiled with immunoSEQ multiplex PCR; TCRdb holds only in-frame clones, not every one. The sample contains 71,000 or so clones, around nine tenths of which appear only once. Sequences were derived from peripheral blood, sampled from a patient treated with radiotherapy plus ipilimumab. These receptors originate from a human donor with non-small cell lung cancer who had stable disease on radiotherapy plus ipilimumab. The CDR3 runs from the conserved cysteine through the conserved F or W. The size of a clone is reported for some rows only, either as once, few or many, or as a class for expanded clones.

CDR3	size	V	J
CASSEPRGGLETQYF	.	TRBV2	TRBJ2-5
CASSQDRAQPQHF	few	TRBV6-1	TRBJ1-5
CASSETTNEKLFF	.	TRBV19	TRBJ1-4
CASSLAAGGEDTQYF	.	TRBV5-1	TRBJ2-3
CASSESGETQYF	.	TRBV10-2	TRBJ2-5
CAIRRTGGDEQYF	few	TRBV10-3	TRBJ2-7
CSALTWTSTDTQYF	.	TRBV29-1	TRBJ2-3
CASRTGQGAYEQYF	few	TRBV19	TRBJ2-7
CASSRDRVNTEAFF	once	TRBV18	TRBJ1-1
CASSLSSRNTEAFF	.	TRBV7-6	TRBJ1-1
CASSLDPRGATNEKLFF	.	TRBV7-3	TRBJ1-4
CASSSVRGPRSGNTIYF	.	TRBV11-2	TRBJ1-3
CASSYVGEQYF	.	TRBV5-6	TRBJ2-7
CASSLGVQETQYF	.	TRBV7-2	TRBJ2-5
CASSSQADTEAFF	.	TRBV7-3	TRBJ1-1
CASSNRDRTGYTF	.	TRBV6-1	TRBJ1-2
CASSLGLAGAGLETQYF	once	TRBV7-6	TRBJ2-5
CSVATPNTEAFF	.	TRBV29-1	TRBJ1-1
CASKPGTWSYEQYF	.	TRBV5-1	TRBJ2-7
CASSLGAVSNQPQHF	.	TRBV28	TRBJ1-5
CASSSRGEQFF	few	TRBV7-9	TRBJ2-1
CASSVRDRVVSPLHF	.	TRBV5-4	TRBJ1-6
CASSGGVLVAEQYF	.	TRBV9	TRBJ2-7
CASSMLVVAGSNEQFF	.	TRBV19	TRBJ2-1
CASSPLGEMGTYEQYF	.	TRBV27	TRBJ2-7
CASSPQTSGSTGELFF	.	TRBV9	TRBJ2-2
CASSFRGSWTRRTEAFF	.	TRBV28	TRBJ1-1